Below, 19 T cell receptor beta chains from the same sample are listed, as sequenced in a study of blood T cell repertoires in COVID-19. Assay used: immunoSEQ multiplex PCR; TCRdb lists only in-frame clones, some missing. The data contain a few hundred thousand clones, approximately 80% of them singletons. The sequenced sample was peripheral blood. The origin of the receptors is a man aged 55-75 years with acute or convalescent COVID-19.

Worth noting for this clone: The junction shows a germline mismatch at one end, possibly a read error. The chain combines TRBV4-1 with TRBJ1-6; TRBD1 might be the D (5 bases). Per the germline V gene, CDR1 is MGHRA and CDR2 is YSYEKL. The CDR3 sequence is 16 residues long. The CDR3 reads CASSLAGRMRISPPHF. The CDR3 DNA follows: TGCGCCAGCAGCCTGGCAGGGAGGATGAGAATTTCACCCCCCCACTTT.

Only one count was recorded for this clone. V and J are TRBV3-1 (or the pseudogene TRBV3-2) and TRBJ2-3; 15 bases map to TRBD2. V lost 4 bases to trimming and J lost 6 bases; unmatched junction nucleotides: 8. The CDR3 extends over 17 amino acids. CDR1 and CDR2 (germline): LGHDT, YNNKEL (reference sequence). CDR3 sequence (DNA): TGTGCCAGCAGCCGGTGGACTAGCGGGGGGGCCCGGGATACGCAGTATTTT. It specifies CASSRWTSGGARDTQYF.

This chain uses TRBV28 with TRBJ2-7; 10 bases map to TRBD2. Germline loops: CDR1 MDHEN, CDR2 SYDVKM. This CDR3 has 15 amino acids. V lost 4 bases to trimming and J lost 3 bases; unmatched junction nucleotides: 6. CDR3 amino acids: CASSSPGTSDYEQYF. In DNA form, the CDR3 reads TGTGCCAGCAGTTCCCCCGGGACTAGCGACTACGAGCAGTACTTC.

The chain uses TRBV4-3 and TRBJ2-1; TRBD2 matches at 11 bases. In germline, CDR1 is LGHNA, CDR2 YSLEER. This CDR3 comprises 18 residues. J was trimmed by 8 bases and V by 3 bases; bases with no gene match: 15. In DNA form, the CDR3 reads TGCGCCAGCAGCCAGACTAGCGGGATACCATTAGTGAGCGATGAGCAGTTCTTC. Translation: CASSQTSGIPLVSDEQFF.

The V and J genes are TRBV5-8 and TRBJ2-1; 9 bases align to TRBD2. CDR1 is SGHTS and CDR2 is YDEGEE in the germline V gene. The CDR3 length is 15 residues. The V segment lost 2 bases and the J segment 6 bases; nucleotides outside the gene matches: 6. The CDR3 nucleotides are TGTGCCAGCAGCTTTTGGAGACTAGCGGTCAATGAGCAGTTCTTC. Protein sequence: CASSFWRLAVNEQFF.

The chain employs TRBV15 and TRBJ1-4; D not resolved. V lost 4 bases and J lost 8, with 17 bases in between. The CDR3 runs 15 residues. Germline assignment: CDR1 LNHNV and CDR2 YYDKDF (reference sequence). In DNA form, the CDR3 reads TGTGCCACCAGCACCCTCTCTGGCGGGGTAGAAAAACTGTTTTTT. Residues: CATSTLSGGVEKLFF.

The chain uses TRBV2 and TRBJ1-4; the match to TRBD1 covers 8 bases. CDR1 SNHLY and CDR2 FYNNEI come from the germline V gene. V shed 6 bases and J 3 bases; nucleotides not matched to a gene: 6. The CDR3 loop spans 15 amino acids. The CDR3 loop is CASRVQGAPNEKLFF. Here the CDR3 DNA reads TGTGCCAGCAGGGTCCAGGGGGCACCTAATGAAAAACTGTTTTTT.

The J gene is TRBJ2-7, the V gene TRBV12-3 or TRBV12-4; 11 bases agree with TRBD1. Trimming at V came to 7 bases and at J to 7 bases, leaving 6 bases not matched to a gene. There are 13 residues in the CDR3. CDR3 in DNA: TGTGCCAGCACAACCCGGGACAGGGGGGAGCAGTACTTC. Translating gives CASTTRDRGEQYF.

The chain combines TRBV2 with TRBJ2-7, with TRBD2 matching 7 bases. Germline V lookup: CDR1 SNHLY, CDR2 FYNNEI. J gave up 3 bases and V 5 bases, and 7 bases lay outside the gene matches. The CDR3 covers 14 residues. Written as DNA, the CDR3 is TGTGCCAGCAGTAGACAAGGACTAGGCTACGAGCAGTACTTC. This encodes CASSRQGLGYEQYF.

This clone occurred once. The CDR3 DNA reads TGTGCCAGCAGCTCCCGATGGACTAGCCGGTACAATGAGCAGTTCTTC. This translates into CASSSRWTSRYNEQFF. The chain links TRBV11-2 to TRBJ2-1, with 8 nucleotides matching TRBD2. The CDR3 consists of 16 residues. The germline gives CDR1 SGHAT, CDR2 FQNNGV. V was clipped by 4 bases and J by 4 bases; unmatched bases: 9.

The chain is built from TRBV3-1 (or the pseudogene TRBV3-2) and TRBJ2-5, with TRBD1 as a possible D gene (5 bases). This CDR3 has 15 amino acids. Germline V gene sequence: CDR1 LGHDT, CDR2 YNNKEL (reference sequence). Between the trimmed V and J ends, which lost 1 base and 1 base, there was a span of 10 bases. The CDR3 sequence: CASSQVRGPQETQYF. CDR3 DNA sequence: TGTGCCAGCAGCCAAGTAAGGGGCCCCCAAGAGACCCAGTACTTC.

The CDR3 is CASSVWDRGLYSGNTIYF. Written as DNA, the CDR3 is TGTGCCAGCAGTGTCTGGGACAGGGGGCTTTACTCTGGAAACACCATATATTTT. The rearrangement links TRBV2 to TRBJ1-3, with 12 bases identical to TRBD1. Germline trimming cut 4 bases from V and 0 bases from J; bases unmatched to any gene: 7. Germline loops: CDR1 SNHLY, CDR2 FYNNEI. This CDR3 region has 18 residues.

The count of this clone is one. V and J are TRBV4-3 and TRBJ2-6; D unclear. Trimming took 4 bases from V and 1 from J, leaving 11 bases between them. The CDR3 consists of 16 residues. Germline V gives CDR1 LGHNA, CDR2 YSLEER. The CDR3 DNA is TGCGCCAGCAGCCCATGGGCCCCTTCTGGGGCCAACGTCCTGACTTTC. Its translation: CASSPWAPSGANVLTF.

The J gene is TRBJ2-3, the V gene TRBV7-9, with a possible D match to TRBD2 (5 bases). There are 13 residues in the CDR3. The germline V gene encodes CDR1 SEHNR and CDR2 FQNEAQ (reference sequence). The V gene lost 10 bases and the J gene lost 6 bases, with 17 bases spanning the gap. This chain's CDR3 is CATQREKGDTQYF. The CDR3 DNA is TGTGCCACCCAAAGGGAGAAGGGCGATACGCAGTATTTT.

V gene TRBV5-1 combines with J gene TRBJ2-5; 7 bases align to TRBD1. The germline gives CDR1 SGHRS, CDR2 YFSETQ. J gave up 5 bases and V 5 bases, and 21 bases lay outside the gene matches. CDR3 length equals 18 residues. CDR3: CASSFGFKNRGEGETQYF. CDR3 nucleotide sequence: TGCGCCAGCAGTTTCGGATTTAAAAACAGGGGTGAGGGGGAGACCCAGTACTTC.

This sequence joins TRBV2 and TRBJ2-7, with 9 positions matching TRBD2. Germline V gene lookup returns CDR1 SNHLY and CDR2 FYNNEI. CDR3 length: 16 amino acids. V lost 3 bases to trimming and J lost 0 bases; unmatched junction nucleotides: 6. The CDR3 region has the DNA TGTGCCAGCAGTGATCCTAGCGGGAAGAGCTCCTACGAGCAGTACTTC. Translated, it gives CASSDPSGKSSYEQYF.

The chain is built from TRBV27 and TRBJ2-7, with a possible D match to TRBD1 (6 bases). The CDR3 loop spans 14 amino acids. Trimming pared 3 bases from V and 2 bases from J, leaving 11 bases between. Germline assignment: CDR1 MNHEY and CDR2 SMNVEV (reference sequence). The CDR3 here is CASSFRQAAYEQYF. For the CDR3, the DNA is TGTGCCAGCAGTTTTCGACAGGCAGCCTACGAGCAGTACTTC.

This clone showed up just once. The chain couples TRBV9 to TRBJ2-3; 8 bases line up with TRBD2. Germline V CDR1 and CDR2: SGDLS, YYNGEE. The V and J ends lost 1 base and 1 base, in that order; junction bases with no gene match: 5. CDR3 length equals 16 residues. CDR3 coding DNA: TGTGCCAGCAGCGTAACGACTAGCGCAGGCACAGATACGCAGTATTTT. Its protein is CASSVTTSAGTDTQYF.

V is TRBV30 and J is TRBJ1-4; no clear D. CDR1 and CDR2 from the germline V gene are GTSNPN and SVGIG (reference sequence). V was clipped by 0 bases and J by 6 bases, with 8 bases between them. CDR3 length: 13 amino acids. The CDR3 DNA follows: TGTGCCTGGAGTGTAGGCGGCTATGAAAAACTGTTTTTT. This sequence encodes CAWSVGGYEKLFF.